One sample yielded the 23 T cell receptor beta chains listed below, sequenced in a study of OX40 agonist ivuxolimab in advanced cancers. TCRdb's table, derived via immunoSEQ multiplex PCR, lists solely in-frame clones and lacks some. This table has tens of thousands of clones, around nine tenths appearing once. The source was CD4+ or CD8+ T cells sorted from blood, collected in a trial of the OX40 agonist ivuxolimab. Receptor source: an adult with an advanced solid tumor such as melanoma, head and neck, liver or kidney cancer.

The gene calls are TRBV7-6 and TRBJ2-2; no definite D call. The CDR3 runs 16 residues. CDR1 is SGHVS and CDR2 is FNYEAQ in the germline V gene. V was clipped by 2 bases and J by 2 bases, with 12 bases between them. In nucleotides, the CDR3 is TGTGCCAGCAGCTTAATGGGCGGAGCAAACACCGGGGAGCTGTTTTTT. It yields the protein CASSLMGGANTGELFF.

This chain uses TRBV5-3 with TRBJ1-5; 8 bases are shared with TRBD1. TRBV5-3 is assigned to the ORF class and has an uncertain function. V lost 5 bases and J lost 7; bases outside the gene matches: 11. The CDR3 is made up of 15 amino acids. The CDR3 is CARRYDRGKGQPQHF. CDR3 coding DNA: TGTGCCAGAAGATACGACAGGGGTAAGGGGCAGCCCCAGCATTTT.

The rearrangement joins TRBV11-2 to TRBJ2-5, with 11 bases matching TRBD1. The J call is uncertain, as TRBJ2-7 better fits the DNA end. There are 14 residues in the CDR3. Germline CDR1 and CDR2: SGHAT and FQNNGV. The CDR3 DNA is TGTGCCAGCAGACCGGGACAGGGGGCCTACGAGCAGTACTTC. It translates to CASRPGQGAYEQYF.

V and J are TRBV6-5 and TRBJ2-7; no definite D call. The germline V gene encodes CDR1 MNHEY and CDR2 SVGAGI. The CDR3 runs 11 residues. The germline V and J ends were trimmed by 5 bases and 7 bases, with 9 bases remaining between them. CDR3 sequence reads: CASSRPWEQYF. The CDR3 bases are TGTGCCAGCAGTCGGCCGTGGGAGCAGTACTTC.

This clone was counted many times. This chain connects TRBV7-2 to TRBJ1-6, with D possibly matching TRBD1 (5 bases). CDR1 is SGHTA and CDR2 is FQGNSA in the germline V gene. The length of the CDR3 is 15 residues. V was shortened by 3 bases and J by 5 bases, with 11 bases between the two germline ends. CDR3 coding DNA: TGTGCCAGCAGCTTGATGGGACGTGATAATTCACCCCTCCACTTT. It specifies CASSLMGRDNSPLHF.

This sequence joins TRBV7-3 and TRBJ2-3; 10 bases match TRBD1. With V trimmed by 5 bases and J by 1 base, 3 bases remained unmatched. The CDR3 contains 15 residues. Germline lookup yields CDR1 SGHTA and CDR2 FQGTGA. This chain's CDR3 is CASSTGTGGTDTQYF. The CDR3 bases are TGTGCCAGCAGCACAGGGACAGGGGGCACAGATACGCAGTATTTT.

The chain uses TRBV7-2 and TRBJ2-1; 9 bases are shared with TRBD1. The germline V gene encodes CDR1 SGHTA and CDR2 FQGNSA. The CDR3 loop spans 14 amino acids. The V segment lost 1 base and the J segment 8 bases; nucleotides outside the gene matches: 3. CDR3: CASSLGTGADEQFF. The CDR3 nucleotides are TGTGCCAGCAGCTTAGGGACAGGGGCCGATGAGCAGTTCTTC.

The rearrangement joins TRBV4-2 to TRBJ1-1; D perhaps matches TRBD1 (5 bases). The CDR3 has 15 residues. V dropped 1 base and J dropped 3 bases, with 12 bases sitting between them. Germline assignment: CDR1 LGHNA and CDR2 YNFKEQ. As DNA, the CDR3 is TGTGCCAGCAGCCAAGTGTCGGGGCGGGACACTGAAGCTTTCTTT. As protein: CASSQVSGRDTEAFF.

In its sample, this clone was seen once. CDR3 bases: TGTGCCAGCAGTGAACTTCCTCCTTTAATCGGGGAGCTGTTTTTT. This codes for CASSELPPLIGELFF. The chain uses TRBV6-1 and TRBJ2-2, with D unresolved. The CDR3 is made up of 15 amino acids. V was clipped by 2 bases and J by 7 bases, with 14 bases between them. CDR1 and CDR2 (germline): MNHNS, SASEGT.

V is TRBV6-1 and J is TRBJ1-5; no reliable D call. Germline V gene sequence: CDR1 MNHNS, CDR2 SASEGT. The CDR3 is made up of 15 amino acids. Trimming took off 2 bases at V and 5 bases at J, with 13 bases between the two ends. The CDR3 coding sequence is TGTGCCAGCAGTGAATCTCTGCATCCGCATCAGCCCCAGCATTTT. It specifies CASSESLHPHQPQHF.

This clone was counted only a few times. The V and J genes are TRBV6-5 and TRBJ1-2; no firm D call. CDR3 length: 12 residues. V lost 0 bases and J lost 4, with 3 bases in between. CDR1 is MNHEY and CDR2 is SVGAGI in the germline V gene. CDR3: CASSYSGYGYTF. CDR3 nucleotide sequence: TGTGCCAGCAGTTACTCAGGCTATGGCTACACCTTC.

The rearrangement links TRBV25-1 to TRBJ1-1; D gene ambiguous. V was shortened by 5 bases and J by 1 base, with 11 bases between the two germline ends. The CDR3 totals 14 residues. Germline V gene lookup returns CDR1 MGHDK and CDR2 SYGVNS. CDR3 sequence: CASSLTGPNTEAFF. CDR3 nucleotide sequence: TGTGCCAGCAGTTTAACCGGGCCGAACACTGAAGCTTTCTTT.

This chain links TRBV7-9 with TRBJ2-7; 8 bases match TRBD2. The V gene's germline CDR1 is SEHNR and CDR2 FQNEAQ (reference sequence). The J segment lost 1 base and the V segment lost 5 bases, leaving 7 bases of the junction unmatched. This CDR3 spans 15 amino acids. This chain's CDR3 is CASSPGLAGSYEQYF. The CDR3 bases are TGTGCCAGCAGCCCAGGGCTAGCGGGTTCCTACGAGCAGTACTTC.

J is TRBJ2-3 and V is TRBV15; no firm D call. Germline-derived CDR1 and CDR2 are LNHNV and YYDKDF (reference sequence). With 0 bases removed from V and 0 bases from J, the gap between germline ends came to 4 bases. This CDR3 has 14 residues. The CDR3 DNA follows: TGTGCCACCAGCAGAGATGACAGCACAGATACGCAGTATTTT. Translated, it gives CATSRDDSTDTQYF.

This chain uses TRBV7-9 with TRBJ1-2; D not certain. CDR1 SEHNR and CDR2 FQNEAQ come from the germline V gene (reference sequence). V was pared by 5 bases and J by 6 bases, with 10 bases between. This CDR3 is 12 amino acids long. The CDR3 protein is CASSRGRDGYTF. CDR3 DNA: TGTGCCAGCAGCCGCGGGAGAGATGGCTACACCTTC.

This chain links TRBV10-3 with TRBJ2-7, with D perhaps matching TRBD1 (5 bases). CDR1 is ENHRY, CDR2 SYGVKD, per germline. Between the trimmed V and J ends, which lost 6 bases and 6 bases, there was a span of 12 bases. The CDR3 covers 12 residues. The CDR3: CAIRGRTAEQYF. CDR3 nucleotide sequence: TGTGCCATCAGGGGGCGCACGGCCGAGCAGTACTTC.

This chain links TRBV7-8 with TRBJ2-5, with 12 positions matching TRBD2. V was pared by 3 bases and J by 3 bases, with 8 bases of the junction left unmatched. The CDR3 has 17 residues. Germline CDR1 and CDR2: SGHVS and FQNEAQ. CDR3 bases: TGTGCCAGCAGCTTCCCCACTAGCGGGAGGCTTGAAGAGACCCAGTACTTC. Its protein is CASSFPTSGRLEETQYF.

The V gene is TRBV18, the J gene TRBJ2-2; D remains ambiguous. V was pared by 1 base and J by 1 base, with 7 bases between. The CDR3 totals 15 residues. The germline V gene has CDR1 KGHSH and CDR2 LQKENI. The CDR3 nucleotides are TGTGCCAGCTCACCACTGTATGGGAACACCGGGGAGCTGTTTTTT. Protein product: CASSPLYGNTGELFF.

This clone was seen a single time. V gene TRBV5-6 combines with J gene TRBJ1-1; 8 bases line up with TRBD1. This CDR3 comprises 13 residues. Germline CDR1 is SGHDT and CDR2 is YYEEEE. After removal of 0 bases from V and 11 bases from J, the junction contained 6 bases not matched to a gene. CDR3 nucleotide sequence: TGTGCCAGCAGCTTGGATCAGGGGGCGGGGGCTTTCTTT. The encoded protein is CASSLDQGAGAFF. The full variable domain, with the rest looked up from reference TRBV5-6 and TRBJ1-1, is DAGVTQSPTHLIKTRGQQVTLRCSPKSGHDTVSWYQQALGQGPQFIFQYYEEEERQRGNFPDRFSGHQFPNYSSELNVNALLLGDSALYLCASSLDQGAGAFFGQGTRLTVV.

The chain couples TRBV7-3 to TRBJ2-5, with 7 bases matching TRBD2. This CDR3 region has 16 residues. V lost 2 bases, J lost 2 bases, and 8 bases stayed unmatched. CDR1 is SGHTA and CDR2 is FQGTGA in the germline V gene. CDR3 sequence (DNA): TGTGCCAGCAGCTTAGAGGGAGGGACGGTACAAGAGACCCAGTACTTC. This encodes CASSLEGGTVQETQYF.

This chain connects TRBV6-1 to TRBJ1-2; 7 bases are shared with TRBD1. In germline, CDR1 is MNHNS, CDR2 SASEGT. The CDR3 length is 12 residues. The V gene end was trimmed by 7 bases and the J gene end by 10 bases; junction bases not matched to a gene: 9. CDR3 sequence reads: CASTLTGRAYTF. The CDR3 DNA reads as TGTGCCAGCACTCTGACAGGGAGGGCCTACACCTTC.

The chain carries TRBV5-4 and TRBJ2-5; D remains unclear. The germline V and J ends were trimmed by 0 bases and 2 bases, with 17 bases remaining between them. This CDR3 is 17 amino acids long. Germline CDR1 and CDR2: SGHNT and YYREEE (reference sequence). CDR3 region: CASSLAGLSNGQETQYF. The CDR3 DNA reads TGTGCCAGCAGCTTGGCCGGGTTGAGTAATGGGCAAGAGACCCAGTACTTC.

The chain links TRBV11-2 to TRBJ2-3; TRBD1 might be the D (6 bases). Germline V gene lookup returns CDR1 SGHAT and CDR2 FQNNGV. The CDR3 totals 15 residues. V dropped 5 bases and J dropped 3 bases, with 15 bases sitting between them. The CDR3 coding sequence is TGTGCCAGCAGCCAAGGGGGAAGGGTGACAGATACGCAGTATTTT. This encodes CASSQGGRVTDTQYF.